This T cell receptor beta chain was retrieved from a study of Tregs in tolerant kidney transplant recipients. Some clones are missing from TCRdb's copy, which holds only in-frame ones; the method was immunoSEQ multiplex PCR. The sample holds roughly 64,000 clones, less than 98% seen once. The material sequenced was Tregs from blood, taken before the transplant. The clonotype was recovered from a human donor who received a combined kidney and bone marrow transplant.

The DNA for the CDR3 is TGTGCCAGCTCACCGGGGAGGCCCGAAGAGACCCAGTACTTC. As protein: CASSPGRPEETQYF. This rearrangement joins TRBV18 to TRBJ2-5, with D tentatively TRBD2 (6 bases). Deletions cut 3 bases from V and 3 bases from J, with 11 bases between. The germline CDR1 and CDR2 sequences are KGHSH and LQKENI. The CDR3 is made up of 14 amino acids.